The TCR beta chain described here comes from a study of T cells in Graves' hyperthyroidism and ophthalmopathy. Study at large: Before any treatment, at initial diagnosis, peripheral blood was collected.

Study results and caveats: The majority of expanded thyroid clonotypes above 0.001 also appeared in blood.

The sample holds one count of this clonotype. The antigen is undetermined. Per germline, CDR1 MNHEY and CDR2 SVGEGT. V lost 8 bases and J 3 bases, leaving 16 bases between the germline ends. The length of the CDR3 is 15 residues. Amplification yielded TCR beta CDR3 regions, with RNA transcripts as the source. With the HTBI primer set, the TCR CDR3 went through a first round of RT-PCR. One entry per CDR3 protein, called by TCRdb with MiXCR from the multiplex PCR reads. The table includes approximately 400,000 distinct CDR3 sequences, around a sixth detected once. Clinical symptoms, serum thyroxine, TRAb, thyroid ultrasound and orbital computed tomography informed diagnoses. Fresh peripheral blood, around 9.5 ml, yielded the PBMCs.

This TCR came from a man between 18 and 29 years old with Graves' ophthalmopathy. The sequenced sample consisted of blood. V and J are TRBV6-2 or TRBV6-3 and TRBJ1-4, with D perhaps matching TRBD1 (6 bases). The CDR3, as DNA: TGTGCCAGCTCCCTGGGCAGGGGCGCTAATGAAAAACTGTTTTTT. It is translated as CASSLGRGANEKLFF.